This entry features one TCR beta chain sequence. Its antigen is still unknown. This sample is part of a study of shared clonotypes between healthy human individuals. Points from the study as a whole: The low donor count limited represented genetic and exposure-history diversity.

The CDR3 contains 15 residues. Germline V lookup: CDR1 MNHNY, CDR2 SVGAGI (reference sequence). V was cut by 6 bases and J by 0 bases, with 11 bases left in between. Donors, without exception, were Caucasian adults residing in Nashville, Tennessee. Deep-level settings were used for running the assay. The data were produced by immunoSEQ multiplex PCR, yet TCRdb's version contains in-frame clones alone and is incomplete. The sample carries about half a million clones, approximately 80% recorded once. The chain recombines TRBV6-6 with TRBJ1-4, with a tentative D call TRBD1 (6 bases). The clonotype comes from a woman aged 35 to 49 in good health. Some clones in this sample may be carry-over from other donors' samples. Sequencing input: PBMCs. CDR3 sequence reads: CASSLRGATNEKLFF. The DNA for the CDR3 is TGTGCCAGCAGCCTCAGGGGAGCAACTAATGAAAAACTGTTTTTT.